The rows below give T cell receptor beta chains drawn from one sample of a study of cytomegalovirus exposure and HLA in healthy donors. The assay was immunoSEQ multiplex PCR, and TCRdb's table has in-frame clones only and misses some. The table has about 100,000 clones, about 72% seen once; the top ten hold more than 2%. The material sequenced was PBMCs. Source of these receptors: a man between 18 and 29 years old in good health and CMV-seronegative. Both conserved end residues are part of each CDR3. D genes are given only for firm matches. Clone sizes are given selectively: once, few, many, or a class where the clone is expanded.

TRBV15	.	.	TRBJ2-7	CATSRGGRGTYEQYF	TGTGCCACCAGCAGAGGGGGCAGGGGAACCTACGAGCAGTACTTC
TRBV21-1	.	.	TRBJ2-4	CASSTNRTPIAKNIQYF	TGTGCCAGCAGCACTAATCGGACACCGATAGCCAAAAACATTCAGTACTTC
TRBV4-3	few	TRBD2	TRBJ2-2	CASSQDGKGLAGGRTGELFF	TGCGCCAGCAGCCAAGATGGAAAAGGACTAGCGGGGGGGCGTACCGGGGAGCTGTTTTTT
TRBV10-3	.	TRBD2	TRBJ2-1	CASSQTSGGPNEQFF	TGTGCCAGCAGTCAGACTAGCGGGGGCCCCAATGAGCAGTTCTTC
TRBV2	.	.	TRBJ1-5	CASSRDTSRNQPQHF	TGTGCCAGCAGCCGGGACACCTCTCGCAATCAGCCCCAGCATTTT
TRBV15	.	TRBD1	TRBJ1-2	CATSKRGGQGYDYGYTF	TGTGCCACCAGCAAAAGAGGGGGACAGGGGTATGACTATGGCTACACCTTC
TRBV5-5	.	TRBD2	TRBJ2-5	CASSWGTSGGSETQYF	TGTGCCAGCAGCTGGGGGACTAGCGGGGGGAGTGAGACCCAGTACTTC
TRBV7-9	few	TRBD2	TRBJ2-7	CASKGRGDYEQYF	TGTGCCAGCAAGGGGCGGGGGGACTACGAGCAGTACTTC
TRBV5-6	.	.	TRBJ1-1	CASSWAGRGAFF	TGTGCCAGCAGCTGGGCAGGAAGGGGAGCTTTCTTT
TRBV29-1	.	.	TRBJ1-1	CSISQGPTEAFF	TGCAGTATTTCCCAGGGGCCCACTGAAGCTTTCTTT
TRBV19	.	TRBD1	TRBJ1-1	CASNVGDRAFTEAFF	TGTGCCAGTAATGTGGGGGACAGGGCTTTCACTGAAGCTTTCTTT
TRBV6-5	.	.	TRBJ1-2	CASSYQGSAYGYTF	TGTGCCAGCAGTTATCAGGGGAGCGCCTATGGCTACACCTTC
TRBV7-6	.	TRBD2	TRBJ2-5	CASSLGILAGYQGTQYF	TGTGCCAGCAGCTTAGGGATTCTAGCGGGGTACCAAGGGACCCAGTACTTC
TRBV5-6	few	TRBD1	TRBJ1-2	CASSSRTGRGYTF	TGTGCCAGCAGCAGCCGGACAGGACGTGGCTACACCTTC
TRBV7-6	.	TRBD1	TRBJ2-2	CASSPGTGVTGELFF	TGTGCCAGCAGCCCCGGGACAGGGGTTACCGGGGAGCTGTTTTTT
TRBV4-2	.	.	TRBJ1-6	CASSQEARFQGSFHNSPLHF	TGTGCCAGCAGCCAAGAGGCGCGATTCCAGGGAAGCTTTCATAATTCACCCCTCCACTTT
TRBV5-1	.	.	TRBJ2-2	CASSPAPFGAGELFF	TGCGCCAGCAGTCCTGCCCCCTTCGGGGCCGGGGAGCTGTTTTTT
TRBV7-3	.	TRBD1	TRBJ2-5	CASSITGGAGETQYF	TGTGCCAGCAGCATCACAGGGGGCGCCGGGGAGACCCAGTACTTC
TRBV18	.	TRBD2	TRBJ2-3	CASSPRLAGAARTDTQYF	TGTGCCAGCTCACCACGGCTAGCGGGGGCGGCTCGGACAGATACGCAGTATTTT
TRBV5-6	.	TRBD1	TRBJ2-1	CASSPPDRGIYNEQFF	TGTGCCAGCAGCCCTCCCGACAGGGGAATCTACAATGAGCAGTTCTTC
TRBV28	.	.	TRBJ2-3	CASSKGGTDTQYF	TGTGCCAGCAGTAAGGGGGGCACAGATACGCAGTATTTT
TRBV5-1	.	.	TRBJ2-2	CASSLIGPTGELFF	TGCGCCAGCAGCTTGATTGGGCCCACCGGGGAGCTGTTTTTT
TRBV7-9	.	.	TRBJ1-6	CASSLGGSPYNSPLHF	TGTGCCAGCAGCTTAGGGGGCAGTCCCTATAATTCACCCCTCCACTTT
TRBV19	.	.	TRBJ1-1	CASRMGTRNTEAFF	TGTGCCAGTAGGATGGGCACAAGGAACACTGAAGCTTTCTTT
TRBV2	.	.	TRBJ1-4	CASSAEGGEKLFF	TGTGCCAGCAGTGCAGAGGGAGGGGAAAAACTGTTTTTT
TRBV28	.	.	TRBJ1-1	CASRTGGVNTEAFF	TGTGCCAGCAGGACGGGGGGGGTGAACACTGAAGCTTTCTTT
TRBV11-2	.	.	TRBJ1-1	CASSLVLGRGEAFF	TGTGCCAGCAGCTTAGTTCTGGGCAGGGGAGAAGCTTTCTTT
TRBV10-2	.	.	TRBJ2-7	CASSEETLYF	TGCGCCAGCAGTGAGGAAACTCTCTACTTC
TRBV4-3	.	TRBD1	TRBJ1-2	CASSLTRGQNYGYPF	TGCGCCAGCAGCCTTACCAGGGGGCAGAACTATGGCTACCCCTTC
TRBV10-2	few	.	TRBJ1-6	CASSWGRNSPLHF	TGCGCCAGCAGTTGGGGGCGGAATTCACCCCTCCACTTT
TRBV7-2	.	.	TRBJ1-5	CASSATQRQPQHF	TGTGCCAGCAGCGCTACCCAGAGGCAGCCCCAGCATTTT
TRBV9	.	TRBD2	TRBJ2-3	CASSVGAGGAGDTQYF	TGTGCCAGCAGCGTAGGCGCGGGGGGGGCCGGGGATACGCAGTATTTT
TRBV18	few	TRBD1	TRBJ1-6	CASSLDRGNSPLHF	TGTGCCAGCTCGCTGGACAGGGGGAATTCACCCCTCCACTTT
TRBV15	.	TRBD2	TRBJ2-7	CATSRERTGGSYEQYF	TGTGCCACCAGCAGGGAAAGAACGGGGGGGAGCTACGAGCAGTACTTC
TRBV11-2	.	.	TRBJ2-3	CASSLPPRGRTDTQYF	TGTGCCAGCAGCTTACCACCCAGGGGTCGGACAGATACGCAGTATTTT
TRBV5-1	.	.	TRBJ1-1	CASTLRDGGDTEAFF	TGCGCCAGCACCCTCCGGGACGGCGGGGACACTGAAGCTTTCTTT
TRBV15	.	.	TRBJ2-5	CATSRARETQYF	TGTGCCACCAGCAGAGCTAGGGAGACCCAGTACTTC
TRBV2	few	.	TRBJ1-1	CASTNRQENTEAFF	TGTGCCAGCACCAACCGACAGGAGAACACTGAAGCTTTCTTT
TRBV7-9	.	.	TRBJ1-6	CASSPPPGGVNSPLHF	TGTGCCAGCAGCCCCCCCCCGGGGGGGGTCAATTCACCCCTCCACTTT
TRBV7-6	once	TRBD2	TRBJ2-3	CASTPLAGGTTDTQYF	TGTGCCAGCACGCCCTTGGCGGGGGGTACAACAGATACGCAGTATTTT
TRBV5-1	.	.	TRBJ1-3	CASSLQEISGNTIYF	TGCGCCAGCAGCTTACAGGAGATCTCTGGAAACACCATATATTTT
TRBV5-1	.	TRBD1	TRBJ2-7	CASRDSIYEQYF	TGCGCCAGTAGGGACAGCATCTACGAGCAGTACTTC